The 28 T cell receptor beta chains below all came from one sample that was sequenced in a study of neurological immune-mediated disorders. One entry per CDR3 protein results from TCRdb running MiXCR on the 5' RACE reads. The repertoire holds just over 30,000 distinct CDR3 sequences, roughly 3.7% seen once, with about 23% in the top ten. The specimen was CD4+ T cells from blood. Receptors were obtained from a woman between 35 and 50 years old in good health.

This clonotype has a count of ten or more. The rearrangement uses TRBV12-3 or TRBV12-4 and TRBJ1-5, with D unclear. CDR3 length: 13 residues. Trimming removed 2 bases at V and 4 bases at J, with 6 bases between. CDR3 amino acids: CASSLRLNQPQHF. The CDR3, as DNA: TGTGCCAGCAGTTTAAGACTTAATCAGCCCCAGCATTTT.

This clonotype was picked up many times. The rearrangement links TRBV7-2 to TRBJ2-1; TRBD2 matches at 8 bases. The J segment lost 3 bases and the V segment lost 5 bases, leaving 12 bases of the junction unmatched. The germline CDR1 and CDR2 sequences are SGHTA and FQGNSA. This CDR3 has 17 residues. CDR3 sequence: CASSPTGRGGFYNEQFF. The CDR3 DNA reads as TGTGCCAGCAGCCCCACCGGGAGGGGGGGCTTCTACAATGAGCAGTTCTTC.

At least ten counts were recorded for this clonotype. The CDR3: CASSPTGLAGNEQFF. In DNA form, the CDR3 reads TGTGCCAGCAGTCCGACGGGACTAGCGGGTAATGAGCAGTTCTTC. J is TRBJ2-1 and V is TRBV12-3 or TRBV12-4, with 12 bases that match TRBD2. The J segment lost 7 bases and the V segment lost 5 bases, leaving 6 bases of the junction unmatched. CDR3 size: 15 residues.

This clonotype was seen repeatedly, ten times or more. The rearrangement joins TRBV5-1 to TRBJ2-5; D may correspond to TRBD1 or TRBD2 (5 bases each). Trimming shortened V by 6 bases and J by 3 bases, and 18 bases separated the two germline ends. CDR3 length equals 15 residues. Germline-derived CDR1 and CDR2 are SGHRS and YFSETQ. This chain's CDR3 is CASTIWGRGEETQYF. CDR3 in DNA: TGCGCCAGCACTATTTGGGGGAGAGGAGAAGAGACCCAGTACTTC.

This clonotype was counted ten times or more. The chain carries TRBV27 and TRBJ2-3; 7 bases map to TRBD2. Germline CDR1 MNHEY, CDR2 SMNVEV (reference sequence). The CDR3 runs to 16 residues. Trimming at V came to 2 bases and at J to 2 bases, leaving 7 bases not matched to a gene. CDR3 in amino acids: CASSLGPGGYTDTQYF. The CDR3 nucleotides are TGTGCCAGCAGTTTAGGACCGGGAGGCTACACAGATACGCAGTATTTT.

This clonotype was seen ten or more times. The rearrangement uses TRBV27 and TRBJ2-3; possibly TRBD1 or TRBD2 for D (5 bases each). The ends were cut back, 3 bases at V and 7 bases at J, with 11 bases in the middle. The CDR3 contains 13 residues. CDR1 is MNHEY, CDR2 SMNVEV, per germline (reference sequence). The CDR3 sequence is CASSLGPTNTQYF. The DNA of the CDR3 is TGTGCCAGCAGTTTGGGACCCACGAATACGCAGTATTTT.

A remark on this clonotype: One end of the junction does not line up with germline, which may come from a read error. The chain is built from TRBV7-9 and TRBJ2-1; D remains ambiguous. The germline V gene encodes CDR1 SEHNR and CDR2 FQNEAQ (reference sequence). This CDR3 has 14 residues. The CDR3 bases are TGTGTCAGCAGCCCTGGGTGGATGAGCTATGAGCAGTTCTTC. Its translation is CVSSPGWMSYEQFF.

This clonotype was seen repeatedly, ten times or more. V is TRBV20-1 and J is TRBJ2-7, with D unresolved. V lost 2 bases and J lost 3, with 11 bases in between. The CDR3 runs 13 residues. CDR1 is DFQATT and CDR2 is SNEGSKA in the germline V gene (reference sequence). CDR3 loop: CSARSEKGYEQYF. The CDR3 coding sequence is TGCAGTGCTAGATCGGAAAAAGGCTACGAGCAGTACTTC.

This clonotype was seen many times. The chain joins TRBV5-1 to TRBJ2-3; D is unresolved. Trimming shortened V by 0 bases and J by 6 bases, and 8 bases separated the two germline ends. The CDR3 runs 13 residues. Germline V gene lookup returns CDR1 SGHRS and CDR2 YFSETQ. The CDR3 here is CASSLEGMDTQYF. The CDR3 DNA follows: TGCGCCAGCAGCTTGGAGGGAATGGATACGCAGTATTTT.

By share of the sample, this clonotype is medium-sized (0.01 to 0.1%). The chain carries TRBV10-3 and TRBJ1-1; a weak D match, TRBD1 (5 bases). This CDR3 spans 16 amino acids. Germline assignment: CDR1 ENHRY and CDR2 SYGVKD. Trimming took off 0 bases at V and 3 bases at J, with 14 bases between the two ends. The CDR3 DNA is TGTGCCATCAGTGAGTCGAGTGGGGGGTTTCACACTGAAGCTTTCTTT. Protein: CAISESSGGFHTEAFF.

This clonotype was detected many times. The rearrangement joins TRBV19 to TRBJ1-5, with 10 bases matching TRBD1. Germline-derived CDR1 and CDR2 are LNHDA and SQIVND (reference sequence). The ends lost 6 bases at V and 2 bases at J; junction bases unmatched: 13. This CDR3 comprises 18 residues. In DNA form, the CDR3 reads TGTGCCAGTAGCACGGACAGGGGGGGGTCGTTGGGCAATCAGCCCCAGCATTTT. It specifies CASSTDRGGSLGNQPQHF. Supplemented by reference TRBV19 and TRBJ1-5, the full variable domain reads DGGITQSPKYLFRKEGQNVTLSCEQNLNHDAMYWYRQDPGQGLRLIYYSQIVNDFQKGDIAEGYSVSREKKESFPLTVTSAQKNPTAFYLCASSTDRGGSLGNQPQHFGDGTRLSIL.

There are many counts of this clonotype. This rearrangement joins TRBV5-1 to TRBJ1-2, with D possibly TRBD1 on 5 matching bases. CDR3 length equals 15 residues. In germline, CDR1 is SGHRS, CDR2 YFSETQ. The V and J ends lost 0 bases and 8 bases respectively, with 17 bases between them. CDR3 protein: CASSLATGHPEGYTF. In DNA form, the CDR3 reads TGCGCCAGCAGCTTGGCAACAGGCCACCCGGAGGGCTACACCTTC.

Many counts were recorded for this clonotype. The chain combines TRBV30 with TRBJ1-4, with TRBD1 matching 8 bases. This CDR3 contains 14 residues. Losses at the gene ends were 4 bases for V and 7 bases for J; bases not matched to a gene: 8. In germline, CDR1 is GTSNPN, CDR2 SVGIG (reference sequence). The CDR3 spells CAWNPGGKIEKLFF. The CDR3 bases are TGTGCCTGGAATCCAGGGGGCAAGATTGAAAAACTGTTTTTT. The full variable domain, in which reference TRBV30 and TRBJ1-4 provide the parts outside the CDR3, is SQTIHQWPATLVQPVGSPLSLECTVEGTSNPNLYWYRQAAGRGLQLLFYSVGIGQISSEVPQNLSASRPQDRQFILSSKKLLLSDSGFYLCAWNPGGKIEKLFFGSGTQLSVL.

This clonotype was picked up many times. The V and J genes are TRBV20-1 and TRBJ1-1; D possibly corresponds to TRBD1 (6 bases). Trimming removed 3 bases at V and 0 bases at J, with 11 bases between. The CDR3 covers 14 residues. Per the germline V gene, CDR1 is DFQATT and CDR2 is SNEGSKA (reference sequence). CDR3 loop: CSASTDSLNTEAFF. CDR3 in DNA: TGCAGTGCTAGCACGGACAGTTTGAACACTGAAGCTTTCTTT.

This clonotype was counted many times. V and J are TRBV6-1 and TRBJ1-4, with a tentative D call TRBD1 (5 bases). Germline V gene data show CDR1 as MNHNS and CDR2 as SASEGT. V lost 8 bases to trimming and J lost 8 bases, with 21 bases between them. The CDR3 runs 15 residues. The CDR3 region has the DNA TGTGCCAGCGTGAGTCCGGGACGGCTTCGCGAAAAACTGTTTTTT. Amino acids: CASVSPGRLREKLFF.

This clonotype was found many times. V usage is TRBV7-2 and J usage is TRBJ2-3; 7 bases fit TRBD2. V trimming: 5 bases; J trimming: 3 bases; junction bases outside the gene matches: 11. This CDR3 is 16 amino acids long. CDR1 SGHTA and CDR2 FQGNSA come from the germline V gene. DNA for the CDR3: TGTGCCAGCAGCCTATATCAGGCGGGAGCGACAGATACGCAGTATTTT. Translated: CASSLYQAGATDTQYF.

This clonotype was recorded many times. J is TRBJ1-6 and V is TRBV21-1. TRBV21-1 is a recognized pseudogene. CDR3 size: 13 residues. The CDR3 loop reads CASSKEPREEPPF. The DNA for the CDR3 is TGTGCCAGCAGCAAAGAACCTCGGGAGGAACCCCCCTTT.

In its sample, this clonotype was seen many times. The V gene is TRBV21-1, the J gene TRBJ2-1. TRBV21-1 is reported as a pseudogene. CDR3 size: 16 residues. The CDR3 nucleotides are TGTGCCAGCAGCAAAGCGCCCAGTGACCTATACAATGAGCAGTTCTTC. Translated: CASSKAPSDLYNEQFF.

This clonotype was found many times. V gene TRBV12-3 or TRBV12-4 combines with J gene TRBJ2-3, with a possible D match to TRBD2 (6 bases). The CDR3 loop spans 15 amino acids. V lost 6 bases to trimming and J lost 0 bases, with 13 bases between them. CDR3 region: CASSPGLQSTDTQYF. CDR3 bases: TGTGCCAGCAGCCCGGGACTCCAAAGCACAGATACGCAGTATTTT.

This clonotype was detected ten times or more. The V call is TRBV5-1, the J call TRBJ1-1; a weak D match, TRBD1 (6 bases). CDR1 and CDR2 from the germline V gene are SGHRS and YFSETQ. Deletions cut 1 base from V and 6 bases from J, with 13 bases between. The CDR3 is made up of 14 amino acids. The CDR3 reads CASSLRGDNSEAFF. Written as DNA, the CDR3 is TGCGCCAGCAGCTTGCGGGGGGACAACTCTGAAGCTTTCTTT.

This clonotype has at least ten counts. The chain is built from TRBV4-1 and TRBJ2-2; D unclear. Germline lookup yields CDR1 MGHRA and CDR2 YSYEKL. Trimming removed 1 base at V and 2 bases at J, with 11 bases between. The CDR3 totals 16 residues. The CDR3, as DNA: TGCGCCAGCAGCCAAGCCAATCTTTTCAACACCGGGGAGCTGTTTTTT. It encodes CASSQANLFNTGELFF.

This clonotype was observed at least ten times. The gene calls are TRBV7-2 and TRBJ2-2; 12 bases are a match to TRBD2. This CDR3 spans 18 amino acids. Germline CDR1 and CDR2: SGHTA and FQGNSA. Trimming removed 5 bases from V and 5 bases from J; junction bases left unmatched: 12. CDR3 DNA sequence: TGTGCCAGCAGCACGCGCCTAGCGGGAGGGCCGAGAACCGGGGAGCTGTTTTTT. Amino acid sequence: CASSTRLAGGPRTGELFF.

This clonotype was recorded many times. The chain combines TRBV7-9 with TRBJ2-1; no firm D call. The germline V gene encodes CDR1 SEHNR and CDR2 FQNEAQ (reference sequence). The CDR3 runs to 13 residues. V was shortened by 3 bases and J by 8 bases, with 11 bases between the two germline ends. The CDR3 here is CASSFWQTDEQFF. The CDR3 DNA reads TGTGCCAGCAGCTTCTGGCAGACCGATGAGCAGTTCTTC.

This clonotype was seen ten or more times. V usage is TRBV12-3 or TRBV12-4 and J usage is TRBJ1-6; tentative D call: TRBD1 (6 bases). The length of the CDR3 is 14 residues. Trimming removed 6 bases from V and 9 bases from J, with 15 bases in between. This CDR3 reads CASSTLGAISPLHF. In nucleotides, the CDR3 is TGTGCCAGCAGCACCCTGGGGGCGATTTCACCCCTCCACTTT.

This clonotype was observed at least ten times. The gene calls are TRBV5-1 and TRBJ2-7; D is ambiguous. The CDR3 has 13 amino acids. V was clipped by 0 bases and J by 0 bases, with 4 bases between them. The germline V gene has CDR1 SGHRS and CDR2 YFSETQ. CDR3 region: CASSLDTSYEQYF. For the CDR3, the DNA is TGCGCCAGCAGCTTGGACACCTCCTACGAGCAGTACTTC.

In its sample, this clonotype was seen many times. The V gene is TRBV29-1, the J gene TRBJ1-4, with 8 bases lining up with TRBD1. V was clipped by 5 bases and J by 7 bases; unmatched bases: 9. Germline V gene data show CDR1 as SQVTM and CDR2 as ANQGSEA. The CDR3 has 14 amino acids. CDR3 in amino acids: CSVRPGQEGEKLFF. The CDR3, as DNA: TGCAGCGTTCGCCCGGGACAGGAAGGTGAAAAACTGTTTTTT.

At least ten counts were recorded for this clonotype. The chain joins TRBV12-3 or TRBV12-4 to TRBJ2-2; possibly TRBD1 or TRBD2 for D (5 bases each). The CDR3 spans 15 residues. Trimming took off 7 bases at V and 4 bases at J, with 16 bases between the two ends. The CDR3 sequence: CASKRKGTATGELFF. In DNA form, the CDR3 reads TGTGCCAGCAAGAGGAAAGGGACGGCCACCGGGGAGCTGTTTTTT.

This clonotype was counted at least ten times. The genes are TRBV11-2 and TRBJ2-2; no firm D call. From germline, CDR1 is SGHAT and CDR2 FQNNGV. This CDR3 comprises 13 residues. V was pared by 0 bases and J by 7 bases, with 6 bases between. The CDR3 loop is CASSLDLGGELFF. The CDR3 nucleotides read TGTGCCAGCAGCTTAGATTTGGGCGGGGAGCTGTTTTTT.